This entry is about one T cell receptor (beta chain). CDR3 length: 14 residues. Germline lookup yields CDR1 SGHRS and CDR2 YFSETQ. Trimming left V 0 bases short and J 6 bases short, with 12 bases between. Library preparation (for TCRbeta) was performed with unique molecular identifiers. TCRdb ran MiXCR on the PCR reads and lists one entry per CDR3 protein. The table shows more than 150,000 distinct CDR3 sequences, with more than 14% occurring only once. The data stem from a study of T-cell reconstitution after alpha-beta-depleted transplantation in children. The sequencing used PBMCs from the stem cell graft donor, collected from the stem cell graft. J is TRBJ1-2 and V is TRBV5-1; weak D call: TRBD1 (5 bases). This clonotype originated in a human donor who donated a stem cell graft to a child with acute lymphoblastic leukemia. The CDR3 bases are TGCGCCAGCAGCTTGGCCGGTCAGGGCGATGGCTACACCTTC. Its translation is CASSLAGQGDGYTF.